This is a list of T cell receptor beta chains from one sample in a study of PD-1 blockade in classical Hodgkin lymphoma. Sequenced by immunoSEQ multiplex PCR; TCRdb stores in-frame clones only, minus some. The sample has around 150,000 clones, 78% seen once. The sample was peripheral blood mononuclear cells (PBMCs), taken before the second cycle of nivolumab. These receptors came from a human donor with classical Hodgkin lymphoma. The CDR3 runs from the conserved cysteine through the conserved F or W. D genes are given only for firm matches. Size tells how often a clone was seen (once, few, many) or the class of an expanded clone, and some rows leave it out.

TRBD2,once,TRBV2,TRBJ2-1,TGTGCCAGCAGTGCCTTGGCTAGCGGGGGCCCCATATACAATGAGCAGTTCTTC,CASSALASGGPIYNEQFF
NA,few,TRBV30,TRBJ1-4,TGTGCCTGGATGGGGGATGAAAAACTGTTTTTT,CAWMGDEKLFF
NA,NA,TRBV7-6,TRBJ1-1,TGTGCCAGCAGCTCCTCCCTCCAGGGGACTGAAGCTTTCTTT,CASSSSLQGTEAFF
NA,NA,TRBV7-3,TRBJ1-2,TGTGCCAGCAGCTCTACAGGGAACTATGGCTACACCTTC,CASSSTGNYGYTF
NA,few,TRBV6-1,TRBJ1-5,TGTGCCAGCAGTGAATTGTTCTATAGCAATCAGCCCCAGCATTTT,CASSELFYSNQPQHF
NA,NA,TRBV4-3,TRBJ1-1,TGCGCCAGCAGCCAAGTAGTGTACACTGAAGCTTTCTTT,CASSQVVYTEAFF
NA,NA,TRBV5-1,TRBJ2-2,TGCGCCAGCAGCTTTCAGGGCACGAACACCGGGGAGCTGTTTTTT,CASSFQGTNTGELFF
TRBD2,NA,TRBV10-3,TRBJ2-7,TGTGCCATCTCGTCCGGGACTAGAGCCTACGAGCAGTACTTC,CAISSGTRAYEQYF
TRBD1,NA,TRBV9,TRBJ2-7,TGTGCCAGCTCCCAACAGGGGCAATACGAGCAGTACTTC,CASSQQGQYEQYF
NA,NA,TRBV7-8,TRBJ1-3,TGTGCCAGCAGCTATACCCCCTCTGGAAACACCATATATTTT,CASSYTPSGNTIYF
NA,NA,TRBV2,TRBJ2-5,TGTGCCAGCAGTCTCGACTACGGCCAAGAGACCCAGTACTTC,CASSLDYGQETQYF
NA,few,TRBV5-1,TRBJ1-2,TGCGCCAGCAGCTTGGGCCTGCAGGTTGGCTACACCTTC,CASSLGLQVGYTF
NA,NA,TRBV5-1,TRBJ1-2,TGCGCCAGCAGCTTGAGTCGTGGGGGCTACACCTTC,CASSLSRGGYTF
NA,NA,TRBV28,TRBJ1-2,TGTGCCAGCAGCTTGACGGGAGGATATAATGGCTACACCTTC,CASSLTGGYNGYTF
TRBD2,NA,TRBV7-6,TRBJ2-3,TGTGCCAGCAGCTCTAGCGGGGTTAGCACAGATACGCAGTATTTT,CASSSSGVSTDTQYF
NA,NA,TRBV7-9,TRBJ1-2,TGTGCCAGCAGTTCTAGACAAGCCGAGTTC,CASSSRQAEF
TRBD2,NA,TRBV7-7,TRBJ2-1,TGTGCTAGCAGCCCGGCTAGCGGGGGATACAATGAGCAGTTCTTC,CASSPASGGYNEQFF
TRBD1,NA,TRBV2,TRBJ2-7,TGTGCCAGCATTGGGACAGGCCTCTACGAGCAGTACTTC,CASIGTGLYEQYF
TRBD1,NA,TRBV18,TRBJ2-3,TGTGCCAGCTCACCGCAGGGGGCGGATACGCAGTATTTT,CASSPQGADTQYF
TRBD1,NA,TRBV28,TRBJ1-4,TGTGCCAGCAGTTTATTGGGACAGGGAGCTAATGAAAAACTGTTTTTT,CASSLLGQGANEKLFF
NA,NA,TRBV27,TRBJ2-2,TGTGCCAGCAGACTTGGCCTAACGAACACCGGGGAGCTGTTTTTT,CASRLGLTNTGELFF
NA,NA,TRBV6-1,TRBJ1-3,TGTGCCATCAGTGAGACTCCGGGAGGCCGGTCCAGAAACACCATATATTTT,CAISETPGGRSRNTIYF
NA,NA,TRBV7-9,TRBJ1-3,TGTGCCAGCAGCTTACAACCTCCTGGAAACACCATATATTTT,CASSLQPPGNTIYF
NA,NA,TRBV6-5,TRBJ1-1,TGTGCCAGCAGTTACCGCTCGAGAACCGTTGAAGCTTTCTTT,CASSYRSRTVEAFF
NA,NA,TRBV6-1,TRBJ1-1,TGTGCCAGCAGTCGGTCCGGAAATGAAGCTTTCTTT,CASSRSGNEAFF
NA,NA,TRBV6-6,TRBJ2-7,TGTGCCAGCAAAGCCCGCGGAGGCTACGAGCAGTACTTC,CASKARGGYEQYF
TRBD1,few,TRBV6-5,TRBJ1-5,TGTGCCAGCAGCCCTAGGACAGGGAGGGAGCCCCAGCATTTT,CASSPRTGREPQHF
NA,NA,TRBV5-1,TRBJ1-4,TGCGCCAGCAGCATAAGGACAACTAATGAAAAACTGTTTTTT,CASSIRTTNEKLFF
TRBD2,NA,TRBV10-3,TRBJ2-1,TGTGCCATCAGACTGGGACTAGCGGGGGGGCCGGACTACAATGAGCAGTTCTTC,CAIRLGLAGGPDYNEQFF
NA,NA,TRBV5-7,TRBJ1-1,TGTGCCAGCAGCTTGGGGCAATTCTCGGGAGACACTGAAGCTTTCTTT,CASSLGQFSGDTEAFF
NA,NA,TRBV18,TRBJ2-5,TGTGCCAGCTCACCAGTCCCGGGGGCCCAAGAGACCCAGTACTTC,CASSPVPGAQETQYF
TRBD1,once,TRBV19,TRBJ1-6,TGTGCCAGTAGCCTGGTGGTGACAGGGGCGGTTAATTCACCCCTCCACTTT,CASSLVVTGAVNSPLHF
NA,NA,TRBV18,TRBJ1-5,TGTGCCAGCTCACCATCGACAGGAGTCTCACAGCCCCAGCATTTT,CASSPSTGVSQPQHF
NA,NA,TRBV6-6,TRBJ1-5,TGTGCCAGCAGCAGGGACTTAGGGAGCAATCAGCCCCAGCATTTT,CASSRDLGSNQPQHF
NA,NA,TRBV7-3,TRBJ2-5,TGTGCCAGCATCCTCGGGGGGCTAGGAGGCCAAGAGACCCAGTACTTC,CASILGGLGGQETQYF
NA,NA,TRBV19,TRBJ2-7,TGTGCCAGTACCATCCGACTAGACCCCTCCTACGAGCAGTACTTC,CASTIRLDPSYEQYF
NA,NA,TRBV27,TRBJ2-3,TGTGCCAGCAGGGGGGGCCCAAGCACAGATACGCAGTATTTT,CASRGGPSTDTQYF
NA,NA,TRBV9,TRBJ1-1,TGTGCCAGCAGCGTCAGGACAGAGATGAACACTGAAGCTTTCTTT,CASSVRTEMNTEAFF
NA,NA,TRBV21-1,TRBJ1-5,TGTGCCAGCAGCAATAAAGGCGGGGATGGGAATCAGCCCCAGCATTTT,CASSNKGGDGNQPQHF
TRBD1,NA,TRBV5-1,TRBJ2-7,TGCGCCAGCAGCCCGGGACAGAACTACGAGCAGTACTTC,CASSPGQNYEQYF
NA,NA,TRBV6-5,TRBJ2-1,TGTGCCAGCAGTCCCTGGGGTGCCGATGAGCAGTTCTTC,CASSPWGADEQFF